This note documents a single T cell receptor (beta chain) sequence. What it binds is not known. CDR1 is LNHDA and CDR2 is SQIVND in the germline V gene (reference sequence). V shed 8 bases, J shed 6 bases, and the junction held 7 bases outside the gene matches. This CDR3 region has 13 residues. The record originates from a study of cytomegalovirus exposure and HLA in healthy donors. Study overall: Unique TCR beta sequences numbering about 100 million came from about 179 million T cells in an earlier analysis. Regarding the study as a whole: Cytomegalovirus association was listed for about 180 TCR beta chains. Fewer N-insertions than the approximately 700-donor mean were reportedly shown by an Asian-associated ancestry cluster in a later analysis.

PCR primers comprised 60 Vbeta and 13 Jbeta primers. Some clones are missing from TCRdb's copy, which holds only in-frame ones; the method was immunoSEQ multiplex PCR. The table lists 100,000 or so clones, approximately 70% of them singletons. The clonotype originates from a man aged 30 to 45 in good health and CMV-seronegative. Sequencing was performed on PBMCs. The genes are TRBV19 and TRBJ2-3, with 8 bases lining up with TRBD1. The CDR3 DNA reads TGTGCCAGTCGGGACAGGTCCTCGGATACGCAGTATTTT. Amino acids: CASRDRSSDTQYF.